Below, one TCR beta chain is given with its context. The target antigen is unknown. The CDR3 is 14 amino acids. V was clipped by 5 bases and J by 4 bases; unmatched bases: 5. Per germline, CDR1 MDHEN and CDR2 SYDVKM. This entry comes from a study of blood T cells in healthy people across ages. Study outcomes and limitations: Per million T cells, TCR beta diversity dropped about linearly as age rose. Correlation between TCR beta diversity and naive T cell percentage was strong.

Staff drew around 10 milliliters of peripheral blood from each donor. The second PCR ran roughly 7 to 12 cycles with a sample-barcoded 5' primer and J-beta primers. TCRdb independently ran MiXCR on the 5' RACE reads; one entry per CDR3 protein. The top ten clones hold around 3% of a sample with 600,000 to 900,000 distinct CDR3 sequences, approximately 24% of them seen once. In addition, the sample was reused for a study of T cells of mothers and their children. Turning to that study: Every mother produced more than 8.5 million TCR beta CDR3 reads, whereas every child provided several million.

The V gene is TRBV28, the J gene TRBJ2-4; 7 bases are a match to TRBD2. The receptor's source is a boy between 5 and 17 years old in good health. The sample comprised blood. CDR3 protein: CASSPTGGKNIQYF. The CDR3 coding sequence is TGTGCCAGCAGTCCTACGGGGGGAAAAAACATTCAGTACTTC.